This T cell receptor beta chain originates from a study of response to subunit inactivated influenza vaccine. The germline gives CDR1 DFQATT, CDR2 SNEGSKA (reference sequence). Trimming left V 0 bases short and J 6 bases short, with 39 bases between. The CDR3 spans 22 residues. Study observations and caveats: The authors offered the suggestion that each seasonal influenza vaccination recruits few new T cells.

This clonotype was seen more than once but under ten times. No antigen is known for it. TCRdb reprocessed the RT-PCR reads with MiXCR, giving one entry per CDR3 protein. The sample includes about 500,000 distinct CDR3 sequences, 16% of them seen just once. The V call is TRBV20-1, the J call TRBJ2-7; D is ambiguous. This TCR was recovered from a man in his fifties or sixties who received an inactivated influenza vaccine. Sequences were derived from CD4+ T cells sorted from PBMCs, sampled around 25 months after vaccination. CDR3 DNA sequence: TGCAGTGCTAGAGATCGGTCAATAAAACAAGCGCACAGTATTGCCGTTCAAGTCGAGCAGTACTTC. Translation: CSARDRSIKQAHSIAVQVEQYF.